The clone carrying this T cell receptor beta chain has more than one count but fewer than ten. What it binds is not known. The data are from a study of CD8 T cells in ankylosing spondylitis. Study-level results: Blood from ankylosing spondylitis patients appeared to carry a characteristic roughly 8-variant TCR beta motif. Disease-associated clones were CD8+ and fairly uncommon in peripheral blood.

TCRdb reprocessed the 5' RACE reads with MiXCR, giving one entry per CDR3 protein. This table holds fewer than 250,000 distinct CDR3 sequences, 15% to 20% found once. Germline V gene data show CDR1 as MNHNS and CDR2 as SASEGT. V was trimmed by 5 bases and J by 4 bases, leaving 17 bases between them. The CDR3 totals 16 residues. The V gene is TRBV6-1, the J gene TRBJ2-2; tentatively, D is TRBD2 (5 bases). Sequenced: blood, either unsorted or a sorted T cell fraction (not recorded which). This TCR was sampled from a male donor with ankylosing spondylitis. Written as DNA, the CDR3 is TGTGCCAGCAGTCCCGTTGACGGGGTGACCACCGGGGAGCTGTTTTTT. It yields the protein CASSPVDGVTTGELFF.